This TCR beta chain was recovered during a study of cytomegalovirus exposure and HLA in healthy donors. Findings and caveats of the study: The authors enumerated around 150 TCR beta chains as linked to cytomegalovirus. In vitro confirmation showed a few CMV-associated chains to be CMV antigen specific.

On this clone itself: Its specificity is unknown.

Measured with immunoSEQ multiplex PCR; TCRdb has only the in-frame clones, and not every one. The profile shows about 150,000 clones, about nine tenths of them singletons. With V trimmed by 2 bases and J by 4 bases, 2 bases remained unmatched. The CDR3 is 15 residues long. The germline CDR1 and CDR2 sequences are MNHNY and SVGAGI (reference sequence). This TCR derives from a man aged 18 to 30 in good health and CMV-seronegative. Sequenced input: PBMCs. The V gene is TRBV6-6, the J gene TRBJ1-1; 12 nucleotides line up with TRBD1. The CDR3 nucleotides read TGTGCCAGCAGTTACGGGGGACAGGGGGCCACTGAAGCTTTCTTT. It encodes CASSYGGQGATEAFF.